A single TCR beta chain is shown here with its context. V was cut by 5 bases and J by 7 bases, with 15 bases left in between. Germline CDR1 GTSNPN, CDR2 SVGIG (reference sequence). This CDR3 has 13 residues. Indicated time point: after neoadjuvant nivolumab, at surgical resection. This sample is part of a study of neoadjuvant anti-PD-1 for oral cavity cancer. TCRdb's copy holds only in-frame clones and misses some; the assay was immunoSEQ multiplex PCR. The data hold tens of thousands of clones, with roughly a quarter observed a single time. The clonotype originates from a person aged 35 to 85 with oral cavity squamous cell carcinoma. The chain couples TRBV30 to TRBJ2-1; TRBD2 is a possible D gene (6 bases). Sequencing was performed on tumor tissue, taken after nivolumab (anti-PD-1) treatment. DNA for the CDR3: TGTGCCTGGGGCCACTGGGGGAGGAATGAGCAGTTCTTC. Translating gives CAWGHWGRNEQFF.